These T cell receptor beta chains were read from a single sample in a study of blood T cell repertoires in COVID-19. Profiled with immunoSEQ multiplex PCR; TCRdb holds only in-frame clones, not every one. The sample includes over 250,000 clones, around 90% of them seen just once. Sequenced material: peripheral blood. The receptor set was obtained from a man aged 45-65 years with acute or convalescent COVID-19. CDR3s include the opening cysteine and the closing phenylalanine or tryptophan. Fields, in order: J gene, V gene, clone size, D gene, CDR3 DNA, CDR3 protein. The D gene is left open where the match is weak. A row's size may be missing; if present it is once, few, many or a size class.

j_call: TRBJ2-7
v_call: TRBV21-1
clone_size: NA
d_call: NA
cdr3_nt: TGTGCCAGCCCAATTCCCAGACAGGGGGACCACGAGCAGTACTTC
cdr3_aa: CASPIPRQGDHEQYF

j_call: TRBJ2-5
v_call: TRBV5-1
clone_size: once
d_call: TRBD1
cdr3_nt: TGCGCCAGCAGCTCGGTTGGGACAGGTGAAGAGACCCAGTACTTC
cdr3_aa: CASSSVGTGEETQYF

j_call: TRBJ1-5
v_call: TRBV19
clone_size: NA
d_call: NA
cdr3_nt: TGTGCCAGTAGGGCCGACAGGTTTTCACAGCCCCAGCATTTT
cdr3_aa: CASRADRFSQPQHF

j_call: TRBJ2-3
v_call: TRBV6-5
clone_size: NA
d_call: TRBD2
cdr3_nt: TGTGCCAGCGTCCGACTAGCGCCCAGGGGCGATACGCAGTATTTT
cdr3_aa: CASVRLAPRGDTQYF

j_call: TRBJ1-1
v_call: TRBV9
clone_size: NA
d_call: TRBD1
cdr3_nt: TGTGCCAGCAGCGCGGGACAGATGAACACTGAAGCTTTCTTT
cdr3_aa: CASSAGQMNTEAFF

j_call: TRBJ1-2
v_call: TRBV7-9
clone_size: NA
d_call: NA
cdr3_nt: TGTGCCGGGACTGAGGAGGGGAACTATGGCTACACCTTC
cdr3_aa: CAGTEEGNYGYTF

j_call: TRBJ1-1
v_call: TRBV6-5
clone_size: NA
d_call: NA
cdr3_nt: TGTGCCAGCAGTACCGAACTACAGGTCTTCTTT
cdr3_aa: CASSTELQVFF

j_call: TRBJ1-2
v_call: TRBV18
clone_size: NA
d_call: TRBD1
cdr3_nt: TGTGCCAGCTCCGAGGGACAGGCCCAGGGGGACTATGGCTACACCTTC
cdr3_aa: CASSEGQAQGDYGYTF

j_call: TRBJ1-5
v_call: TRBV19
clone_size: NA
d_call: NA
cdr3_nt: TGTGCCAGTAGTCCACGACCGAGCAGAGGGCAGCCCCAGCATTTT
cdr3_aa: CASSPRPSRGQPQHF

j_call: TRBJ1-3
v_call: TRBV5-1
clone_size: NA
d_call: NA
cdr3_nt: TGCGCCAGCAGCTTCCGACAGGACTCTGGAAACACCATATATTTT
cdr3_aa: CASSFRQDSGNTIYF

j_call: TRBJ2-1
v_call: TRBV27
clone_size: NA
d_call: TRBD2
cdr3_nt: TGTGCCAGCAAAAGAAGACTAGCGGGAGATTCCTACAATGAGCAGTTCTTC
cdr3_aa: CASKRRLAGDSYNEQFF

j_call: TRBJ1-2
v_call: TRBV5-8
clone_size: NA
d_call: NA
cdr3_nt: TGTGCCAGCAGCACACCCTTTGACAGATCTTATGGCTACACCTTC
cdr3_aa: CASSTPFDRSYGYTF

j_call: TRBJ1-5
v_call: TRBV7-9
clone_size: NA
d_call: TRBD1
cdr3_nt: TGTGCCAGCAGCTTAGGGGTTGGCAGGGGGCTAGGCAATCAGCCCCAGCATTTT
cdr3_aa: CASSLGVGRGLGNQPQHF

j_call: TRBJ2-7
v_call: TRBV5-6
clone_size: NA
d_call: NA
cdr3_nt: TGTGCCAGCAGCTTGGAGAACAGTCAAACTTACTACGAGCAGTACTTC
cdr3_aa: CASSLENSQTYYEQYF

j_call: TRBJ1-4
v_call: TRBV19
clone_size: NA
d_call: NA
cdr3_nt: TGTGCCAGTAGTCCCAGCGGACTAAATAATGAAAAACTGTTTTTT
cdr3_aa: CASSPSGLNNEKLFF

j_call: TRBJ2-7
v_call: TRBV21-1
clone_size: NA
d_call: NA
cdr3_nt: TGTGCCAGCAGCAAAGTGGAGTCAGGGGCCTACGAGCAGTACTTC
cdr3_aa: CASSKVESGAYEQYF

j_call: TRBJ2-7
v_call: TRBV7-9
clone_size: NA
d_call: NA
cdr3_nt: TGTGCCAGCAGCTTAGATCCTAGACAGGTCTCCTACGAGCAGTACTTC
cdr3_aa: CASSLDPRQVSYEQYF